The source of this T cell receptor (beta chain) is a study of T cell responses to AZD1222 COVID-19 vaccine. Broader study findings: It was only after the peak T cell response that any repertoires were sampled. Clonal diversity was possibly underestimated; the donors were predominantly white British and more often female. Seropositive status at baseline applied to only five to seven AZD1222 recipients.

Profiling relied on immunoSEQ multiplex PCR, and the TCRdb table lists in-frame clones only, not all of them. This table holds over 130,000 clones, 80% to 95% found once. Investigators merged groups given second doses at roughly 4 or roughly 12 weeks. With regard to this clone: Antigen unknown.

The CDR3 is 16 amino acids. The chain links TRBV21-1 to TRBJ2-1; the D call of TRBD1 is as the table states it, not checked on the DNA. TRBV21-1 is a pseudogene locus. This receptor was taken from an adult who received the AZD1222 COVID-19 vaccine. The material was peripheral blood, obtained 28 days after the second AZD1222 dose. This CDR3 reads CASDLGQTASYNEQFF. CDR3 sequence (DNA): TGTGCCAGCGACTTGGGGCAGACGGCCTCCTACAATGAGCAGTTCTTC.